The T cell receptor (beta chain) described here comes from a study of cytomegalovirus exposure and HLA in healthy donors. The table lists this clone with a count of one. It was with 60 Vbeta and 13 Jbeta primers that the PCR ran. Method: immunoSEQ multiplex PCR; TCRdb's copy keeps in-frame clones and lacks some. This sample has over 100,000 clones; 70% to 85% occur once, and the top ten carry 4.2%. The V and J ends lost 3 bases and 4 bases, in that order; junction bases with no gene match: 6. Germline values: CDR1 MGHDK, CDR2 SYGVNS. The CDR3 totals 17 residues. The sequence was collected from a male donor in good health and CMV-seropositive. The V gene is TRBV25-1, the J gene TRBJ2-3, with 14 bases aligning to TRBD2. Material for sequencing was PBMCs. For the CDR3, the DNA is TGTGCCAGCAGTGATCCGACTAGCGGGAGGGGCCCAGATACGCAGTATTTT. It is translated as CASSDPTSGRGPDTQYF.